The rows below give T cell receptor beta chains drawn from one sample of a study of cytomegalovirus exposure and HLA in healthy donors. Sequencing was performed with immunoSEQ multiplex PCR; in TCRdb, only in-frame clones are kept and a portion is missing. The data show about 180,000 clones, around 80% seen once. What was sequenced was PBMCs. Receptors were obtained from a woman aged 25 to 39 in good health and CMV-seronegative. The CDR3 runs from the conserved cysteine through the conserved F or W. The D gene is left open where the match is weak. The listing skips clone size in some rows; elsewhere it reads once, few, many or a size class.

TRBV7-6,TRBJ1-4,TRBD1,NA,TGTGCCAGCAGCCGCTCTCAGGGGGCAAATGAAAAACTGTTTTTT,CASSRSQGANEKLFF
TRBV7-8,TRBJ2-7,TRBD2,NA,TGTGCCAGCAGCCTGAGAGCCTGGGGACTAGCGGGGGGGACCTACGAGCAGTACTTC,CASSLRAWGLAGGTYEQYF
TRBV10-3,TRBJ1-5,TRBD1,NA,TGTGCCATAAAAGGGACAGGGGATAATCAGCCCCAGCATTTT,CAIKGTGDNQPQHF
TRBV6-5,TRBJ1-6,NA,NA,TGTGCCAGCAGTTCTCCGGCCCCGGGGTATAATTCACCCCTCCACTTT,CASSSPAPGYNSPLHF
TRBV7-3,TRBJ2-5,TRBD1,NA,TGTGCCAGCAGCTTAAAAGGTGTGGAGACAGGGTACCAAGAGACCCAGTACTTC,CASSLKGVETGYQETQYF
TRBV5-6,TRBJ2-4,TRBD1,NA,TGTGCCAGCAGCTTCTCCGGGGGGACAGGGTTAGACATTCAGTACTTC,CASSFSGGTGLDIQYF
TRBV30,TRBJ1-1,NA,NA,TGTGCCTGGAGTGGGACAGCGAACACTGAAGCTTTCTTT,CAWSGTANTEAFF
TRBV7-7,TRBJ2-2,TRBD1,NA,TGTGCTAGCAGCTCCCAGCCAGGGGGCGCGGGCGGGGAGCTGTTTTTT,CASSSQPGGAGGELFF
TRBV4-3,TRBJ2-3,TRBD2,NA,TGCGCCAGCAGCCAAGATTGGGGCGGGGGGGCGACAGATACGCAGTATTTT,CASSQDWGGGATDTQYF
TRBV7-6,TRBJ2-6,NA,NA,TGTGCCAGCAGCTTGGGACACCCCCGCTCTGGGGCCAACGTCCTGACTTTC,CASSLGHPRSGANVLTF
TRBV18,TRBJ2-7,TRBD2,NA,TGTGCCAGCTCACCGGGAGGGACCGCCTACGAGCAGTACTTC,CASSPGGTAYEQYF
TRBV28,TRBJ2-5,NA,NA,TGTGCCAGCAGTTTAGTCGGGGGGCCCGAAGAGACCCAGTACTTC,CASSLVGGPEETQYF
TRBV27,TRBJ2-5,TRBD2,once,TGTGCCAGCCGGACTAGCGGGGGGGAATTACCACAAGAGACCCAGTACTTC,CASRTSGGELPQETQYF
TRBV7-9,TRBJ1-1,NA,few,TGTGCCAGCAGCTCACAGGGCCCTGAAGCTTTCTTT,CASSSQGPEAFF
TRBV18,TRBJ2-7,NA,NA,TGTGCCAGCTCACCGGGCTCGGTTAACAAAGCCTACGAGCAGTACTTC,CASSPGSVNKAYEQYF
TRBV6-6,TRBJ2-7,TRBD1,NA,TGTGCCAGCAGCCACCGACGGGACAGCTACGAGCAGTACTTC,CASSHRRDSYEQYF
TRBV12-5,TRBJ2-1,TRBD2,NA,TGTGCTAGTGGGCGGTGGAGCGGGGGGGCTCACAATGAGCAGTTCTTC,CASGRWSGGAHNEQFF
TRBV19,TRBJ2-3,NA,NA,TGTGCCAGTAGTATGAACAAGCGTCGGCTCTTCGATACGCAGTATTTT,CASSMNKRRLFDTQYF
TRBV27,TRBJ2-5,NA,NA,TGTGCCAGCAGTGATATCTGGGTCCCCGGGAAGACCCAGTACTTC,CASSDIWVPGKTQYF
TRBV5-5,TRBJ2-6,TRBD1,NA,TGTGCCAGCAGGCCGCCGGGACAGGGGTCTGGGGCCAACGTCCTGACTTTC,CASRPPGQGSGANVLTF
TRBV11-3,TRBJ2-7,NA,NA,TGTGCCAGCAGCCCAGTTTCAGGGATCGGATCGGGCGAGCAGTACTTC,CASSPVSGIGSGEQYF
TRBV7-9,TRBJ2-3,TRBD1,NA,TGTGCCAGCAGATATTCCCGACAGGGATCCTCCACAGATACGCAGTATTTT,CASRYSRQGSSTDTQYF
TRBV23-1,TRBJ2-1,TRBD1,NA,TGCGCCAGCAGTCAATCGACCCAGGACAGGATCTCATACAATGAGCAGTTCTTC,CASSQSTQDRISYNEQFF